One sample yielded the 22 T cell receptor beta chains listed below, sequenced in a study of blood T cells in healthy people across ages. Next came a second PCR, run for roughly 6 to 11 cycles, which used a sample-barcoded 5' primer along with a J-beta primer mix. TCRdb independently ran MiXCR on the 5' RACE reads; one entry per CDR3 protein. The repertoire holds approximately 810,000 distinct CDR3 sequences, with 25% to 30% as singletons. Source material: blood. The receptors were sampled from a woman of 80 years or more in good health.

At least ten counts were recorded for this clonotype. This chain connects TRBV20-1 to TRBJ2-1; a weak D match, TRBD2 (5 bases). Germline loops: CDR1 DFQATT, CDR2 SNEGSKA (reference sequence). Deletions cut 5 bases from V and 0 bases from J, with 14 bases between. The CDR3 consists of 15 residues. The DNA for the CDR3 is TGCAGTGCTCTAGACTACCTGATCTCCTACAATGAGCAGTTCTTC. Residues: CSALDYLISYNEQFF.

This clonotype was found many times. The V and J genes are TRBV3-1 and TRBJ2-5, with 8 nucleotides matching TRBD2. The CDR3 covers 15 residues. V lost 4 bases, J lost 0 bases, and 4 bases stayed unmatched. In germline, CDR1 is LGHDT, CDR2 YNNKEL (reference sequence). CDR3 nucleotide sequence: TGTGCCAGCAGCCGGCGGGGGGCGTACCAAGAGACCCAGTACTTC. Encoded protein: CASSRRGAYQETQYF.

As to this clonotype: This may be a read error: a much more frequent sequence differs by one nucleotide. This sequence joins TRBV20-1 and TRBJ1-2; weak D call: TRBD1 (5 bases). V shed 7 bases and J shed 4 bases, with 16 bases lying between them. The CDR3 runs 13 residues. Germline CDR1 is DFQATT and CDR2 is SNEGSKA (reference sequence). The CDR3 protein is CSVSQGLVYGYTF. For the CDR3, the DNA is TGCAGTGTTAGTCAGGGACTGGTCTATGGCTACACCTTC.

Note on this clonotype: This may arise from a read error, as a much more abundant clone is one base away. J is TRBJ2-4 and V is TRBV27; perhaps TRBD1 as D (5 bases). TRBJ2-7 explains the end of the DNA better; the J call may be wrong. CDR1 is MNHEY, CDR2 SMNVEV, per germline (reference sequence). The CDR3 has 17 amino acids. CDR3 residues: CTSSSDRTLRNTYEQYF. The CDR3 DNA sequence: TGTACCAGCAGTTCCGACAGAACTCTTCGCAATACTTACGAGCAGTACTTC.

This clonotype was seen a few times. This chain connects TRBV7-2 to TRBJ2-3, with 10 bases matching TRBD2. With 4 bases clipped from V and 6 bases from J, the junction kept 10 bases outside the gene matches. CDR1 SGHTA and CDR2 FQGNSA come from the germline V gene. The CDR3 length is 16 residues. The CDR3: CASSSQIAGGSDTQYF. CDR3 bases: TGTGCCAGCAGCTCCCAAATAGCGGGGGGTAGTGATACGCAGTATTTT.

The table lists this clonotype with a few counts. This chain uses TRBV6-1 with TRBJ2-1, with D possibly being TRBD2 (6 bases). This CDR3 is built from 16 residues. Deletions cut 7 bases from V and 2 bases from J, with 18 bases between. CDR1 MNHNS and CDR2 SASEGT come from the germline V gene. CDR3 sequence (DNA): TGTGCCAGCACCCAAGAGGGACTGGCTACCTACAATGAGCAGTTCTTC. Amino acids: CASTQEGLATYNEQFF.

This clonotype came up many times. The CDR3 loop is CASSPGLAGVGEQFF. For the CDR3, the DNA is TGTGCCAGCAGCCCCGGACTAGCGGGGGTGGGTGAGCAGTTCTTC. The chain has TRBV12-3 or TRBV12-4 and TRBJ2-1; 13 bases line up with TRBD2. J lost 9 bases, V lost 6 bases, and 8 bases had no gene match. The CDR3 runs to 15 residues.

On this clonotype: This may be a read error: a much more frequent sequence differs by one nucleotide. The CDR3 sequence is CASSQEPGLASTDTRYF. The DNA of the CDR3 is TGTGCCAGCAGCCAAGAACCGGGACTAGCTTCCACAGATACGCGGTATTTT. This chain connects TRBV3-1 to TRBJ2-3, with 9 bases that match TRBD2. Germline V lookup: CDR1 LGHDT, CDR2 YNNKEL (reference sequence). The CDR3 covers 17 residues.

Worth noting for this clonotype: A read error may produce the germline difference seen at one junction end. The V and J genes are TRBV12-3 or TRBV12-4 and TRBJ1-2; D is perhaps TRBD1 (5 bases). The CDR3 contains 13 residues. As DNA, the CDR3 is TGTGTCAGCAGTTGGGACTCTAACTATGGCTACACCTTC. The encoded protein is CVSSWDSNYGYTF.

This clonotype came up many times. This chain uses TRBV10-3 with TRBJ2-3; TRBD2 aligns across 14 bases. The V gene's germline CDR1 is ENHRY and CDR2 SYGVKD. CDR3 length: 16 amino acids. The trim removed 5 bases at V and 6 bases at J, leaving 7 bases unmatched. The CDR3 sequence: CAISPGTSGGGDTQYF. CDR3 nucleotides: TGTGCCATCAGTCCCGGGACTAGCGGGGGTGGCGATACGCAGTATTTT.

This clonotype showed up many times. This rearrangement joins TRBV21-1 to TRBJ1-2; the table's D call TRBD1 went unverified against the DNA. TRBV21-1 is reported as a pseudogene. CDR3 size: 15 residues. Written as DNA, the CDR3 is TGTGCCAGCAGCAAAGAACAGGCTCTCGACTATGGCTACACCTTC. It is translated as CASSKEQALDYGYTF.

This clonotype showed up many times. This chain joins TRBV6-2 or TRBV6-3 and TRBJ2-5; the match to TRBD2 covers 12 bases. The trim removed 6 bases at V and 7 bases at J, leaving 9 bases unmatched. Germline V gene lookup returns CDR1 MNHEY and CDR2 SVGEGT. CDR3 size: 15 residues. The CDR3, as DNA: TGTGCCAGCAGCCCGCCTAGCGGGGGGGCGGGGACCCAGTACTTC. This codes for CASSPPSGGAGTQYF.

This clonotype was seen ten or more times. The V call is TRBV20-1, the J call TRBJ2-1; TRBD2 aligns across 9 bases. V was clipped by 3 bases and J by 5 bases; unmatched bases: 5. CDR3 length: 14 amino acids. Looked up from germline, CDR1 is DFQATT and CDR2 is SNEGSKA (reference sequence). This chain's CDR3 is CSASSPSGNNEQFF. As DNA, the CDR3 is TGCAGTGCTAGCTCGCCTAGCGGGAACAATGAGCAGTTCTTC.

This clonotype was found a few times. The chain is built from TRBV6-6 and TRBJ1-5; TRBD1 aligns across 9 bases. Germline V gene data show CDR1 as MNHNY and CDR2 as SVGAGI (reference sequence). The CDR3 extends over 14 amino acids. Losses at the gene ends were 4 bases for V and 6 bases for J; bases not matched to a gene: 4. CDR3 sequence reads: CASSSTGGSQPQHF. DNA of the CDR3: TGTGCCAGCAGTTCAACAGGGGGCAGTCAGCCCCAGCATTTT.

This clonotype was seen a few times. The chain is built from TRBV6-5 and TRBJ2-1, with TRBD1 identical over 7 bases. Germline loops: CDR1 MNHEY, CDR2 SVGAGI. With V trimmed by 6 bases and J by 6 bases, 8 bases remained unmatched. The CDR3 runs to 14 residues. For the CDR3, the DNA is TGTGCCAGCAGGATCGGACAGGCAGCCAATGAGCAGTTCTTC. Its protein product is CASRIGQAANEQFF.

The V gene is TRBV18, the J gene TRBJ1-2, with D perhaps matching TRBD1 (6 bases). The CDR3 is 14 residues long. Germline V gene data show CDR1 as KGHSH and CDR2 as LQKENI. Trimming pared 6 bases from V and 7 bases from J, leaving 18 bases between. For the CDR3, the DNA is TGTGCCAGCTCCCCAGACAGGTCGGTGGGTGGCTACACCTTC. It translates to CASSPDRSVGGYTF.

In its sample, this clonotype was seen a few times. J is TRBJ1-4 and V is TRBV27; 10 bases match TRBD1. CDR1 MNHEY and CDR2 SMNVEV come from the germline V gene (reference sequence). The CDR3 spans 17 residues. The ends lost 7 bases at V and 8 bases at J; junction bases unmatched: 16. The CDR3 sequence: CASTFKRTGGRGEKLFF. The CDR3 DNA is TGTGCCAGCACCTTCAAAAGGACAGGGGGGAGAGGCGAAAAACTGTTTTTT.

The rearrangement links TRBV18 to TRBJ1-4; D gene unclear. The CDR3 has 14 residues. V was cut by 2 bases and J by 8 bases, with 12 bases left in between. CDR1 is KGHSH, CDR2 LQKENI, per germline. CDR3 in DNA: TGTGCCAGCTCACCAAAGGAGGCGCGAGAAAAACTGTTTTTT. Translated, it gives CASSPKEAREKLFF.

The rearrangement joins TRBV6-2 or TRBV6-3 to TRBJ2-2, with TRBD2 as a possible D gene (6 bases). There are 14 residues in the CDR3. Germline V gene lookup returns CDR1 MNHEY and CDR2 SVGEGT. Trimming left V 5 bases short and J 6 bases short, with 13 bases between. CDR3: CASSRLGGPGELFF. The CDR3 nucleotides are TGTGCCAGCAGTCGCCTGGGAGGACCCGGGGAGCTGTTTTTT.

The chain employs TRBV12-3 or TRBV12-4 and TRBJ2-1; D tentatively fits TRBD1 or TRBD2 (5 bases each). V was cut by 10 bases and J by 0 bases, with 16 bases left in between. The CDR3 spans 15 residues. CDR3 region: CATQWTGTSYNEQFF. The CDR3 coding sequence is TGTGCCACCCAGTGGACCGGGACCTCCTACAATGAGCAGTTCTTC.

Only a few counts were recorded for this clonotype. A much larger clone lies one base from this, so it may be a read error. The chain uses TRBV7-2 and TRBJ2-5; 13 bases are shared with TRBD2. V dropped 1 base and J dropped 11; count of bases not matched to a gene: 13. Germline V gene lookup returns CDR1 SGHTA and CDR2 FQGNSA. CDR3 length: 17 residues. CDR3 DNA sequence: TGTGCCAGCAGCTTAGACCGGACTAGCGGGGGTTACAATGAGCAGTACTTC. It codes for CASSLDRTSGGYNEQYF.

The chain links TRBV7-2 to TRBJ1-4; TRBD1 matches at 10 bases. CDR1 is SGHTA, CDR2 FQGNSA, per germline. V shed 5 bases and J 8 bases; nucleotides not matched to a gene: 8. CDR3 length: 15 residues. This chain's CDR3 is CASSPSGQGREKLFF. The CDR3, as DNA: TGTGCCAGCAGCCCGTCGGGACAGGGGAGAGAAAAACTGTTTTTT.